The T cell receptor (beta chain) described here comes from a study of control samples from healthy donors and cancer patients. This table comes from immunoSEQ multiplex PCR, and its TCRdb copy is limited to in-frame clones, with some not included. Counted here are some 80,000 clones, roughly 90% occurring once; the ten biggest clones make up 1.9%. The germline V gene has CDR1 SQVTM and CDR2 ANQGSEA. This CDR3 contains 12 residues. Trimming left V 5 bases short and J 6 bases short, with 14 bases between. The source is a woman aged 55-69 years with head and neck cancer. J is TRBJ2-7 and V is TRBV29-1; TRBD1 might be the D (8 bases). Source material: PBMCs. The CDR3 DNA reads TGCAGCGTTCCTACAGGGGGGGGCGAGCAGTACTTC. Encoded protein: CSVPTGGGEQYF.